The 6 T cell receptor beta chains listed next were all sequenced from one sample in a study of cytomegalovirus exposure and HLA in healthy donors. It was with 60 Vbeta and 13 Jbeta primers that the PCR ran. Method: immunoSEQ multiplex PCR; TCRdb's copy keeps in-frame clones and lacks some. The sample includes 100,000 or so clones, roughly 79% of them seen just once. Sequencing was performed on PBMCs. The origin of the receptors is a middle-aged man in good health and CMV-seronegative.

In this sample, this clone turned up a few times. V gene TRBV25-1 combines with J gene TRBJ2-7; TRBD2 aligns across 7 bases. The trim removed 3 bases at V and 0 bases at J, leaving 5 bases unmatched. The CDR3 has 15 residues. Germline loops: CDR1 MGHDK, CDR2 SYGVNS. The chain's CDR3 is CASSDGGGISYEQYF. In DNA, the CDR3 is TGTGCCAGCAGTGATGGGGGGGGGATCTCCTACGAGCAGTACTTC.

The genes are TRBV21-1 and TRBJ2-4; the D segment call TRBD1 is taken from the table without a DNA check. TRBV21-1 is a listed pseudogene. The CDR3 is 16 residues long. The CDR3 coding sequence is TGTGCCAGCAGCCACCTACCGGGACAGGGGAAAAACATTCAGTACTTC. This gives the protein CASSHLPGQGKNIQYF.

This sequence joins TRBV6-6 and TRBJ2-1; 8 nucleotides match TRBD2. The V and J ends lost 2 bases and 7 bases, in that order; junction bases with no gene match: 7. CDR1 MNHNY and CDR2 SVGAGI come from the germline V gene (reference sequence). CDR3 size: 15 residues. In DNA, the CDR3 is TGTGCCAGCAGTTACGGGGGCGGGGGGCTTAATGAGCAGTTCTTC. This codes for CASSYGGGGLNEQFF.

J is TRBJ2-3 and V is TRBV6-4; perhaps TRBD1 as D (6 bases). There are 14 residues in the CDR3. V was clipped by 7 bases and J by 6 bases, with 17 bases between them. Germline CDR1 and CDR2: MRHNA and SNTAGT. CDR3 loop: CASTHAGGGDTQYF. The CDR3 coding sequence is TGTGCCAGCACCCACGCTGGGGGCGGGGATACGCAGTATTTT.

The chain recombines TRBV6-4 with TRBJ2-1; TRBD2 agrees at 11 bases. The length of the CDR3 is 16 residues. Germline CDR1 and CDR2: MRHNA and SNTAGT. Trimming took 6 bases from V and 3 from J; bases not matched to a gene: 7. The CDR3 reads CASSLTSGANYNEQFF. The CDR3 nucleotides read TGTGCCAGCAGCCTGACTAGCGGGGCTAACTACAATGAGCAGTTCTTC.

There are a few counts of this clone. The chain has TRBV4-1 and TRBJ2-1; perhaps TRBD2 as D (5 bases). Looked up from germline, CDR1 is MGHRA and CDR2 is YSYEKL. The CDR3 extends over 15 amino acids. V dropped 0 bases and J dropped 3 bases, with 9 bases sitting between them. The CDR3 spells CASSQDPAVYNEQFF. DNA for the CDR3: TGCGCCAGCAGCCAAGATCCAGCGGTCTACAATGAGCAGTTCTTC.